A single sample is the source of the 12 T cell receptor beta chains below, sequenced in a study of T cell repertoires in cytomegalovirus infection. TCRdb called the reads again in MiXCR, with one record for every CDR3 protein. The sample yields around 320,000 distinct CDR3 sequences, roughly 9.5% seen once. Sequencing input: PBMCs. These receptors originate from a human donor in good health (CMV status not recorded). Some clones in this sample may be carry-over from other donors' samples.

This clonotype appeared many times. This rearrangement joins TRBV4-3 to TRBJ1-1; no clear D. Trimming removed 4 bases from V and 0 bases from J, with 12 bases in between. CDR3 length equals 15 residues. Germline V lookup: CDR1 LGHNA, CDR2 YSLEER. The CDR3 region is CASSRQITVNTEAFF. CDR3 DNA: TGCGCCAGCAGCCGCCAAATAACAGTGAACACTGAAGCTTTCTTT.

The chain has TRBV11-1 and TRBJ1-1, with 8 bases lining up with TRBD1. The junction had 5 bases not matched to a gene; V was cut back by 4 bases and J by 4 bases. The length of the CDR3 is 14 residues. The germline gives CDR1 SGHAT, CDR2 FQDESV (reference sequence). The CDR3 nucleotides are TGTGCCAGCAGCTCGACAGGGGTTGCCACTGAAGCTTTCTTT. Protein: CASSSTGVATEAFF.

This clonotype came up many times. The chain uses TRBV7-9 and TRBJ1-1, with D possibly being TRBD1 (5 bases). The germline gives CDR1 SEHNR, CDR2 FQNEAQ (reference sequence). V gave up 5 bases and J gave up 7 bases, with 14 bases separating them. The CDR3 loop spans 13 amino acids. The CDR3 region is CASSVGAANEAFF. The DNA of the CDR3 is TGTGCCAGCAGCGTCGGGGCGGCAAATGAAGCTTTCTTT.

This clonotype was seen at least ten times. The rearrangement joins TRBV7-2 to TRBJ2-4, with 10 bases identical to TRBD2. Germline CDR1 is SGHTA and CDR2 is FQGNSA. This CDR3 contains 19 residues. The V segment lost 4 bases and the J segment 0 bases; nucleotides outside the gene matches: 12. CDR3 DNA sequence: TGTGCCAGCAGCTCAACCGGGACTAGCGCCTTACTAGCCAAAAACATTCAGTACTTC. It yields the protein CASSSTGTSALLAKNIQYF.

The chain recombines TRBV5-4 with TRBJ2-5; the D is unclear. The CDR3 extends over 13 amino acids. Germline loops: CDR1 SGHNT, CDR2 YYREEE (reference sequence). The V end was cut by 1 base, the J end by 4 bases, with 8 bases between. The CDR3 DNA follows: TGTGCCAGCAGCTTGAGGACCCCAGAGACCCAGTACTTC. Its translation is CASSLRTPETQYF. Full variable domain (missing parts from reference TRBV5-4 and TRBJ2-5): ETGVTQSPTHLIKTRGQQVTLRCSSQSGHNTVSWYQQALGQGPQFIFQYYREEENGRGNFPPRFSGLQFPNYSSELNVNALELDDSALYLCASSLRTPETQYFGPGTRLLVL.

The chain couples TRBV11-2 to TRBJ2-3, with D perhaps matching TRBD1 (6 bases). Germline CDR1 reads SGHAT; CDR2 reads FQNNGV. The V end was cut by 3 bases, the J end by 0 bases, with 10 bases between. The CDR3 is made up of 15 amino acids. The CDR3 nucleotides read TGTGCCAGCAGCTTCGGGACATTCAGCACAGATACGCAGTATTTT. It codes for CASSFGTFSTDTQYF.

Comment on this clonotype: It may be a read error: a sequence one base away is much more abundant. The J gene is TRBJ2-7, the V gene TRBV7-2, with D uncertain. CDR3 size: 14 residues. Germline CDR1 SGHTA, CDR2 FQGNSA. The CDR3 loop is CVSSPLAIPSEQYF. The CDR3, as DNA: TGTGTCAGCAGCCCTTTAGCAATTCCCTCCGAGCAGTACTTC.

This clonotype was seen ten or more times. This rearrangement joins TRBV11-2 to TRBJ1-2, with 7 bases lining up with TRBD1. V dropped 6 bases and J dropped 4; count of bases not matched to a gene: 8. In germline, CDR1 is SGHAT, CDR2 FQNNGV. The CDR3 has 14 amino acids. The CDR3 here is CASRRQGGSYGYTF. The CDR3 region has the DNA TGTGCCAGCAGGAGACAGGGCGGCAGCTATGGCTACACCTTC.

V usage is TRBV5-4 and J usage is TRBJ1-2; TRBD1 matches 9 bases. Germline lookup yields CDR1 SGHNT and CDR2 YYREEE (reference sequence). Germline trimming cut 2 bases from V and 4 bases from J; bases unmatched to any gene: 9. This CDR3 comprises 16 residues. The CDR3 region is CASSFNRGPNPYGYTF. CDR3 coding DNA: TGTGCCAGCAGCTTTAACAGGGGGCCGAACCCCTATGGCTACACCTTC. The full variable domain, in which reference TRBV5-4 and TRBJ1-2 provide the parts outside the CDR3, is ETGVTQSPTHLIKTRGQQVTLRCSSQSGHNTVSWYQQALGQGPQFIFQYYREEENGRGNFPPRFSGLQFPNYSSELNVNALELDDSALYLCASSFNRGPNPYGYTFGSGTRLTVV.

This clonotype was observed a handful of times. The gene calls are TRBV4-2 and TRBJ2-7; no firm D call. This CDR3 is 13 amino acids long. Trimming pared 0 bases from V and 7 bases from J, leaving 10 bases between. Germline CDR1 reads LGHNA; CDR2 reads YNFKEQ. The DNA for the CDR3 is TGTGCCAGCAGCCAAGAGATCCCGTGGGAGCAGTACTTC. It is translated as CASSQEIPWEQYF.

This sequence joins TRBV4-3 and TRBJ2-1; 7 nucleotides align to TRBD2. The V gene end was trimmed by 0 bases and the J gene end by 1 base; junction bases not matched to a gene: 9. This CDR3 comprises 18 residues. Germline V lookup: CDR1 LGHNA, CDR2 YSLEER. DNA of the CDR3: TGCGCCAGCAGCCAAGATCTGGGTAGCGGGCCTTCCTACAATGAGCAGTTCTTC. Protein: CASSQDLGSGPSYNEQFF.

This clonotype was found many times. This chain joins TRBV7-2 and TRBJ1-1, with 8 bases that match TRBD1. Germline-derived CDR1 and CDR2 are SGHTA and FQGNSA. With V trimmed by 5 bases and J by 1 base, 3 bases remained unmatched. This CDR3 has 14 amino acids. CDR3 loop: CASSGQGSNTEAFF. CDR3 sequence (DNA): TGTGCCAGCAGCGGACAGGGATCGAACACTGAAGCTTTCTTT. Drawing the rest from reference TRBV7-2 and TRBJ1-1, the complete variable domain is GAGVSQSPSNKVTEKGKDVELRCDPISGHTALYWYRQSLGQGLEFLIYFQGNSAPDKSGLPSDRFSAERTGGSVSTLTIQRTQQEDSAVYLCASSGQGSNTEAFFGQGTRLTVV.